The entry below describes one TCR beta chain. Its antigen remains unknown. V gave up 0 bases and J gave up 7 bases; unmatched junction bases: 13. CDR3 length: 18 amino acids. Germline values: CDR1 MGHDK, CDR2 SYGVNS. The investigators made TCR beta cDNA from about 500 ng total RNA, using a constant-region primer. Three nested multiplex PCR rounds, a slightly modified ARM-PCR method, built the TCR beta libraries. PCR rounds one and two used TRBV1-TRBV30 forward primers with a C-beta reverse primer for 10 cycles each. TCRdb re-called the multiplex PCR reads with MiXCR, one entry per CDR3 protein. The data show roughly 100,000 distinct CDR3 sequences, around 73% seen once. For each extraction, RNA and DNA were obtained together from around 20-30 mg of unsorted bulk tissue. Resection treated the patients' primary liver carcinoma. This entry is derived from a study of tumor-infiltrating lymphocytes in primary liver carcinoma. Study-wide background: The patients included men and women who were aged 30 to 69 years.

Findings and limits, study-wide: Overlap in tumor-adjacent and tumor-blood pairs fell below that of tumor region pairs.

This chain links TRBV25-1 with TRBJ2-1, with TRBD1 matching 9 bases. Source material: liver tumor tissue from sampling region 2. Subset of the sample: tumor region T2, inferior pole. This TCR derives from a woman aged 60-75 years with primary liver carcinoma and hepatitis B virus infection. The CDR3 sequence: CASSEYDQGTGHVNEQFF. Written as DNA, the CDR3 is TGTGCCAGCAGTGAATATGATCAAGGGACAGGGCACGTAAATGAGCAGTTCTTC.